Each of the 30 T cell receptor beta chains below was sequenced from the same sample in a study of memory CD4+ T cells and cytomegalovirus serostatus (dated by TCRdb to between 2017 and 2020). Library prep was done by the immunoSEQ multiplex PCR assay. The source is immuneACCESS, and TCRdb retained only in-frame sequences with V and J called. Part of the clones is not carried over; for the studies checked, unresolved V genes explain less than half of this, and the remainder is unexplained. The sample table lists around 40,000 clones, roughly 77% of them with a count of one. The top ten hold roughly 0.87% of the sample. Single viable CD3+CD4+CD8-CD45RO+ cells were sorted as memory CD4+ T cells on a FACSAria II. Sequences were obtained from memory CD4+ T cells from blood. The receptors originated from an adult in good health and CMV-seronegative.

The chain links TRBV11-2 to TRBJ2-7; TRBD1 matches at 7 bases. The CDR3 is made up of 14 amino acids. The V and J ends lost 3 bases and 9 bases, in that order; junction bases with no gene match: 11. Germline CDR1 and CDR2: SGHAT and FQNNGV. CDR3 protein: CASSLRGTAGGQYF. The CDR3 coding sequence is TGTGCCAGCAGCTTGAGAGGGACAGCTGGCGGGCAGTACTTC.

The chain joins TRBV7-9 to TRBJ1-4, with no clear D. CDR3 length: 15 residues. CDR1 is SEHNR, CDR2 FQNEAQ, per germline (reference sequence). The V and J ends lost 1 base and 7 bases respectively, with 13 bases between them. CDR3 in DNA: TGTGCCAGCAGCTTAGGTAACAGAATAGCTGAAAAACTGTTTTTT. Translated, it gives CASSLGNRIAEKLFF.

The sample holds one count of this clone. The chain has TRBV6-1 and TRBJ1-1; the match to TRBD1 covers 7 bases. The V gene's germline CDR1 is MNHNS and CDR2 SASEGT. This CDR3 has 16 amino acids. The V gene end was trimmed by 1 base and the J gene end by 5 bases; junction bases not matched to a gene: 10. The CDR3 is CASSEGGRGRGTEAFF. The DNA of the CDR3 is TGTGCCAGCAGTGAAGGGGGTAGGGGGCGGGGGACTGAAGCTTTCTTT.

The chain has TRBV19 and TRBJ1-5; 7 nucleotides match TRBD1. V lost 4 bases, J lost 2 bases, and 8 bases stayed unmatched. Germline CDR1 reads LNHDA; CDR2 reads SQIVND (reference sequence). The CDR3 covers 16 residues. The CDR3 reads CASSTDRVGGNQPQHF. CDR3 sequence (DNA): TGTGCCAGTAGTACTGACAGGGTCGGTGGCAATCAGCCCCAGCATTTT.

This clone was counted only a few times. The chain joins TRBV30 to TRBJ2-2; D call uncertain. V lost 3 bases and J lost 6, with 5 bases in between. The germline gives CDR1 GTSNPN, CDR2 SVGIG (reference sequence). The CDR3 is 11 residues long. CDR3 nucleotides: TGTGCCTGGAGCGGATCCGGGGAGCTGTTTTTT. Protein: CAWSGSGELFF.

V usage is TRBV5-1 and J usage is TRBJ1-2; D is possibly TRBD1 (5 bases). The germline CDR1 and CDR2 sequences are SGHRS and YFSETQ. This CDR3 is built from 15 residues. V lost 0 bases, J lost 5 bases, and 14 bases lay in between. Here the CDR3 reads CASSLGQKLSYGYTF. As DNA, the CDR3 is TGCGCCAGCAGCTTGGGACAGAAGTTATCTTATGGCTACACCTTC. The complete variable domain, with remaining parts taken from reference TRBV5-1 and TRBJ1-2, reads KAGVTQTPRYLIKTRGQQVTLSCSPISGHRSVSWYQQTPGQGLQFLFEYFSETQRNKGNFPGRFSGRQFSNSRSEMNVSTLELGDSALYLCASSLGQKLSYGYTFGSGTRLTVV.

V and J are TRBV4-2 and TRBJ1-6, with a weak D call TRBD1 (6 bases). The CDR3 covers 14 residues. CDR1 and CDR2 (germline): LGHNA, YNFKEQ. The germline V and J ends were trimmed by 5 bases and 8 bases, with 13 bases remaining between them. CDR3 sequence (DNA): TGTGCCAGCAGCTTCGGGGGGGCCCATTCACCCCTCCACTTT. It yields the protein CASSFGGAHSPLHF.

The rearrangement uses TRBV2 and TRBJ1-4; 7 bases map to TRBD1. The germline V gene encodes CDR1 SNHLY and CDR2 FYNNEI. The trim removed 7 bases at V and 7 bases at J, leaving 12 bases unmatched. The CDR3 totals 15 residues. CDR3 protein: CASTPQGELFEKLFF. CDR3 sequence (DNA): TGTGCCAGCACGCCCCAGGGGGAATTGTTTGAAAAACTGTTTTTT.

CDR3: CSVEAGATNLGGYTF. DNA for the CDR3: TGCAGCGTTGAGGCAGGGGCAACGAACTTGGGAGGCTACACCTTC. The gene calls are TRBV29-1 and TRBJ1-2; a weak D match, TRBD1 (6 bases). CDR1 and CDR2 from the germline V gene are SQVTM and ANQGSEA. V gave up 3 bases and J gave up 8 bases, with 22 bases separating them. CDR3 length: 15 residues.

CDR3 in DNA: TGTGCCAGCAGTGATGGCGGTCCCTACGAGCAGTACTTC. This codes for CASSDGGPYEQYF. The chain combines TRBV6-1 with TRBJ2-7; no definite D call. The CDR3 runs to 13 residues. V was shortened by 3 bases and J by 2 bases, with 8 bases between the two germline ends. Germline lookup yields CDR1 MNHNS and CDR2 SASEGT.

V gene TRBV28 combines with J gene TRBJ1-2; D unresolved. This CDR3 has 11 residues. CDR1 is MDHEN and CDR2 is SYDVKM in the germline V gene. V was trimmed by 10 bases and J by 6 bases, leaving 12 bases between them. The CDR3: CATSTRNGYTF. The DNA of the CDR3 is TGTGCCACGTCCACCCGTAATGGCTACACCTTC.

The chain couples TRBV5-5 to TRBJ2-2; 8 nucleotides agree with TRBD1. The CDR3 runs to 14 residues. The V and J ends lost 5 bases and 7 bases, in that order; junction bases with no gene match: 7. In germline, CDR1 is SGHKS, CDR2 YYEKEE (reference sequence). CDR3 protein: CASSKTGDGGELFF. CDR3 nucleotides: TGTGCCAGCAGTAAGACAGGGGATGGCGGGGAGCTGTTTTTT.

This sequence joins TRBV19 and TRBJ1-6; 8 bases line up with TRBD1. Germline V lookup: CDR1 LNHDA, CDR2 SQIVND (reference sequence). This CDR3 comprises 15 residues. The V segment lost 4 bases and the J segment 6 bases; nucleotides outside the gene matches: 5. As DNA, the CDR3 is TGTGCCAGTAGTACCCGACAGGGGCTTAATTCACCCCTCCACTTT. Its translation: CASSTRQGLNSPLHF.

CDR3 residues: CASSDRGGNSPLHF. The CDR3 region has the DNA TGCGCCAGCAGTGACAGGGGCGGCAATTCACCCCTCCACTTT. The V and J genes are TRBV10-2 and TRBJ1-6; D might be TRBD1 (6 bases). Germline V gives CDR1 WSHSY, CDR2 SAAADI. V lost 3 bases and J lost 7, with 10 bases in between. The CDR3 is 14 residues long.

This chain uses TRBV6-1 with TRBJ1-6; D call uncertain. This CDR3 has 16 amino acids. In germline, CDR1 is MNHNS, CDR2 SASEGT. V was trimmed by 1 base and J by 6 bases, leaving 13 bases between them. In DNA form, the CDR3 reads TGTGCCAGCAGTGAAGGATTCGGCCGGATTAATTCACCCCTCCACTTT. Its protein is CASSEGFGRINSPLHF.

In DNA, the CDR3 is TGTGCCAGTAGTACTTGGACAGGTAGTTCCTACGAGCAGTACTTC. Amino acid sequence: CASSTWTGSSYEQYF. The chain is built from TRBV19 and TRBJ2-7; TRBD1 aligns across 7 bases. The germline V gene has CDR1 LNHDA and CDR2 SQIVND (reference sequence). The CDR3 runs to 15 residues. V trimming: 4 bases; J trimming: 1 base; junction bases outside the gene matches: 7.

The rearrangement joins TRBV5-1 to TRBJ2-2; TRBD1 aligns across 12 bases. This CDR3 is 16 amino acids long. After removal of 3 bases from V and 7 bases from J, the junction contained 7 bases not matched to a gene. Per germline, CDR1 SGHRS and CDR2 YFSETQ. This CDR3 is CASSSGTGGVGGELFF. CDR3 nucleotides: TGCGCCAGCAGCTCCGGGACAGGGGGCGTTGGCGGGGAGCTGTTTTTT.

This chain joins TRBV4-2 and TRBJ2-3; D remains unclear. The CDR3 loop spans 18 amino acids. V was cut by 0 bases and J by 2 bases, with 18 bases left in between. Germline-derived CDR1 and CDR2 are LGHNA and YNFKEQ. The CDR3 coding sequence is TGTGCCAGCAGCCAAGATCTTTCTGTATGGGCCCACACAGATACGCAGTATTTT. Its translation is CASSQDLSVWAHTDTQYF.

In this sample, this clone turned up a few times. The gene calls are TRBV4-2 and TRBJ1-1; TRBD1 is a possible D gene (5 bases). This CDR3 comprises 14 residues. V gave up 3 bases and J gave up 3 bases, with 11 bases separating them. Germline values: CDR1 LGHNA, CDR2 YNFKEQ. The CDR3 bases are TGTGCCAGCAGCCATAGCGGAGGGGACACTGAAGCTTTCTTT. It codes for CASSHSGGDTEAFF.

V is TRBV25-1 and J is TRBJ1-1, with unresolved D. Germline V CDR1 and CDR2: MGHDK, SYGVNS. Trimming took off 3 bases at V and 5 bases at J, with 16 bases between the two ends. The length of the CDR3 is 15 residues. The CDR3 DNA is TGTGCCAGCAGTGATACAAAGGGAAAGGGAACTGAAGCTTTCTTT. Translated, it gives CASSDTKGKGTEAFF.

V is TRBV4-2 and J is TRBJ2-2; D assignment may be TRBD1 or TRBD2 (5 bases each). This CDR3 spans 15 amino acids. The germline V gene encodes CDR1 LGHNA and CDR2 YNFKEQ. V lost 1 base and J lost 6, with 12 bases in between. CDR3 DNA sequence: TGTGCCAGCAGCCAAGCACAGGCGGGCTCCGGGGAGCTGTTTTTT. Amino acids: CASSQAQAGSGELFF.

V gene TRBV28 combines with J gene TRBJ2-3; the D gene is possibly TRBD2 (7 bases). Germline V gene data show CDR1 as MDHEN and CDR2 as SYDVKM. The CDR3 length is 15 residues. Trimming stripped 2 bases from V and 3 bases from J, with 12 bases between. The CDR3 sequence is CASSLGGGLTDTQYF. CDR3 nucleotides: TGTGCCAGCAGTTTAGGGGGGGGCCTTACAGATACGCAGTATTTT.

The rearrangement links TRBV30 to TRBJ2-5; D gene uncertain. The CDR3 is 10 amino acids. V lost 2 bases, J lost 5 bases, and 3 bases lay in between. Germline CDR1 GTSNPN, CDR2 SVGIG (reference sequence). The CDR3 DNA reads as TGTGCCTGGAGTCGGGAGACCCAGTACTTC. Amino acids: CAWSRETQYF.

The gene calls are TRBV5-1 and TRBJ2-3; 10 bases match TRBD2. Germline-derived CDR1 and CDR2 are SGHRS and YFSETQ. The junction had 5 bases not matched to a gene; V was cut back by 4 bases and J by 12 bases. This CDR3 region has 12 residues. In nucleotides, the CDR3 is TGCGCCAGCAGCGCGGGACTAGCGAATCAGTATTTT. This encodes CASSAGLANQYF.

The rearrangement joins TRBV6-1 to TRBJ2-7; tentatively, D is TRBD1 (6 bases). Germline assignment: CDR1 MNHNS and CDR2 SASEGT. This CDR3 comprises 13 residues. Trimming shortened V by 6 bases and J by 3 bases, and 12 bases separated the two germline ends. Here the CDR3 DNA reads TGTGCCAGCAGAGCAGGGGCTTTCTACGAGCAGTACTTC. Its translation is CASRAGAFYEQYF.

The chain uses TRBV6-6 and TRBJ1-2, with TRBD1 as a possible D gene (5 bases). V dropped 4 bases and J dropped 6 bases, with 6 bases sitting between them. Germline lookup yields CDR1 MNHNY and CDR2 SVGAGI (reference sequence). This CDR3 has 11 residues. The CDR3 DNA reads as TGTGCCAGCAGTTCGACAGATGGCTACACCTTC. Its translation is CASSSTDGYTF.

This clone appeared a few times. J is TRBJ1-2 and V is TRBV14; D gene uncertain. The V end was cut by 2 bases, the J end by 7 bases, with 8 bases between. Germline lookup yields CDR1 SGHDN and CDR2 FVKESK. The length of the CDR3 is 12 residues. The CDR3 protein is CASSQWSSGYTF. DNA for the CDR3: TGTGCCAGCAGCCAATGGTCGTCTGGCTACACCTTC.

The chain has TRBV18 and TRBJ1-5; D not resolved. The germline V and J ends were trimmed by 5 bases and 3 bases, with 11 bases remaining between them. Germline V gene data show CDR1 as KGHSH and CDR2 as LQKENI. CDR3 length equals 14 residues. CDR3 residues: CASSDRAINQPQHF. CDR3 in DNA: TGTGCCAGCTCAGACCGGGCCATCAATCAGCCCCAGCATTTT.

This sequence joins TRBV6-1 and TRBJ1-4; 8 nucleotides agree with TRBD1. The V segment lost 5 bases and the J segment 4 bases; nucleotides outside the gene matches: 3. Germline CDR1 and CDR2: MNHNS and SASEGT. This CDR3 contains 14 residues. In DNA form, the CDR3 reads TGTGCCAGCAGTCTGACAGGGGATAATGAAAAACTGTTTTTT. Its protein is CASSLTGDNEKLFF.

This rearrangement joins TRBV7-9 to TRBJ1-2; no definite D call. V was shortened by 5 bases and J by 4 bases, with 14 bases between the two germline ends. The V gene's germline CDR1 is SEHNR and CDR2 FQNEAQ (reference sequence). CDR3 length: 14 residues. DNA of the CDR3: TGTGCCAGCAGCATGGGAGGGTTCGGCTATGGCTACACCTTC. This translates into CASSMGGFGYGYTF.